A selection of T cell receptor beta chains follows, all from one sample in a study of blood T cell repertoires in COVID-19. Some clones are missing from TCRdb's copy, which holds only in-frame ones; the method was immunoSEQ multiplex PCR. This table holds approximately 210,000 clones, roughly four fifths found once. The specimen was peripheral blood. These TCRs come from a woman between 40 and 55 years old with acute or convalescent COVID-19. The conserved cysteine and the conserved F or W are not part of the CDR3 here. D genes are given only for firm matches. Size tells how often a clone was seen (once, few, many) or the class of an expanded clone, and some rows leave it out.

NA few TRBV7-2 ASSPRLGPDTQY
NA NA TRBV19 ASALGRGSYEQY
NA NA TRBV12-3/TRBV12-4 ASTGTGELF
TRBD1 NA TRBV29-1 SVCRDRAVYETQY
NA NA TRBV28 ASSLYRETEAF
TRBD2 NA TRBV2 ASISPGLAGVSTDTQY
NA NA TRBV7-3 ASSLHGGEDTQY
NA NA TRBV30 AWKSGRRVYGYT
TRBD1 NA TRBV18 ASSLHPLTGGTEAF
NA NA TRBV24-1 ATSDGGRARGNEQF
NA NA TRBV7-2 ASSLSGTKETQY
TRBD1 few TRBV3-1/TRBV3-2 ASSPALQGVGRETQY
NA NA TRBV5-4 ASSLASGHANEKLF
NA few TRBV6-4 ASSDSSRGTEAF
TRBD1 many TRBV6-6 ATTGGVVYGYT
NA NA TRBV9 ASSPRSANTGELF
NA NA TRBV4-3 ASSQDRVGDTLFYGYT
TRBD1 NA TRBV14 ASSQVASGTGVVYGYT
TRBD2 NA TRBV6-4 ASSRLAGGGGWNEQF
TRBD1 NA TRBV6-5 ASSKGTGDNSPLH
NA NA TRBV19 ASSMVVLGGYGYT
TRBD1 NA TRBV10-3 AISDPDRDNNYGYT
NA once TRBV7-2 ASSPTGPISGANVLT
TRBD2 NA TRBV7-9 ASSSTSGKFYEQY
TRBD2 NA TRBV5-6 ASSLDSGRAYNEQF
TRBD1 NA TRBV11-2 ASSLSLVGAGGTQY
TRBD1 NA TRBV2 ASKGQGAVVGEQY
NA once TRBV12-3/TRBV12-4 ASSPTLGVQF
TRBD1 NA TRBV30 AWSNGQGVTYEQY
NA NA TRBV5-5 ASSFQWQGRNIQY
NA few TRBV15 ATSRGRSQTGELF
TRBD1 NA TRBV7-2 ASSSRGATGTGETQY
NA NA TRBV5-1 ASGWQNTEAF
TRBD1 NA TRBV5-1 ASSLGRGQSTEAF
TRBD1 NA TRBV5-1 ASSLVGTGGSSYNSPLH
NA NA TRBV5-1 ASSFGQGTDYT
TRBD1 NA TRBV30 AWSHRGLGNQPQH
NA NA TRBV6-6 ASSSRPIQGSTEAF
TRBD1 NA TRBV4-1 ASSKPTGGLYGYT
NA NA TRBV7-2 ASSPEYSSYNEQF
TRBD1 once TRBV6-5 ASTGGLYTGELF
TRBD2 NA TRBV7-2 ASSLGLAASGEQF
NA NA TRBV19 ATDPGVGSYNEQF